The clone carrying this T cell receptor beta chain has at least ten counts. As yet, its antigen is unknown. This specimen comes from a study of T cell repertoires in cytomegalovirus infection. Looking at the study overall: CMV infection together with matching HLA type was indicated by public TCR beta signatures. General study results and limits: Dominant in the ex vivo response were TCR beta clonotypes restricted by HLA-C and specific for CMV.

With 5 bases removed from V and 0 bases from J, the gap between germline ends came to 13 bases. The length of the CDR3 is 15 residues. Germline-derived CDR1 and CDR2 are SGHVS and FQNEAQ. Using its own MiXCR run on the reads, TCRdb lists one record per CDR3 protein. This table holds more than 250,000 distinct CDR3 sequences, roughly 13% found once. Sequencing was carried out using PBMCs. The TCR was taken from a human donor in good health (CMV status not recorded). Some clones in this sample may be carry-over from other donors' samples. This sequence joins TRBV7-8 and TRBJ1-1; possible D gene TRBD1, 5 bases. CDR3 in DNA: TGTGCCAGCAGCCCGCTCGGGGGAATGAACACTGAAGCTTTCTTT. It translates to CASSPLGGMNTEAFF.